The 13 T cell receptor beta chains presented below share a single source sample, sequenced in a study of T cell responses to AZD1222 COVID-19 vaccine. Here immunoSEQ multiplex PCR was the method, and the copy in TCRdb shows in-frame clones only, minus some. Of roughly 150,000 clones listed, about 94% are singletons. The sample here was peripheral blood, taken on day 0 of AZD1222 vaccination. These receptors came from an adult in good health.

The rearrangement joins TRBV9 to TRBJ2-5; 8 bases line up with TRBD1. The V segment lost 0 bases and the J segment 4 bases; nucleotides outside the gene matches: 11. CDR1 and CDR2 (germline): SGDLS, YYNGEE. There are 17 residues in the CDR3. CDR3 sequence reads: CASSVAAGQGFLETQYF. In DNA form, the CDR3 reads TGTGCCAGCAGCGTAGCGGCAGGACAGGGTTTTCTAGAGACCCAGTACTTC.

The chain employs TRBV5-1 and TRBJ2-1; 9 bases match TRBD2. This CDR3 spans 15 amino acids. The ends lost 0 bases at V and 4 bases at J; junction bases unmatched: 2. Germline CDR1 reads SGHRS; CDR2 reads YFSETQ. The chain's CDR3 is CASSLDSGRYNEQFF. CDR3 in DNA: TGCGCCAGCAGCTTGGATAGCGGGAGATACAATGAGCAGTTCTTC.

The chain employs TRBV19 and TRBJ1-3, with a weak D call TRBD1 (6 bases). V lost 3 bases and J lost 0, with 15 bases in between. The CDR3 loop spans 17 amino acids. In germline, CDR1 is LNHDA, CDR2 SQIVND (reference sequence). In nucleotides, the CDR3 is TGTGCCAGTAGTATCCAACTTTTCAGGGGCTCTGGAAACACCATATATTTT. Its protein is CASSIQLFRGSGNTIYF.

This clone was picked up one time. The CDR3 region has the DNA TGTGCCAGCAGTCCGGGGCGTGGGACTGAAGCTTTCTTT. This gives the protein CASSPGRGTEAFF. The genes are TRBV6-5 and TRBJ1-1; D possibly corresponds to TRBD1 (5 bases). The germline V gene encodes CDR1 MNHEY and CDR2 SVGAGI. The CDR3 totals 13 residues. The ends were cut back, 5 bases at V and 5 bases at J, with 12 bases in the middle.

This clone was observed a single time. The chain uses TRBV19 and TRBJ1-3; a possible D gene is TRBD1 (6 bases). Germline assignment: CDR1 LNHDA and CDR2 SQIVND (reference sequence). Trimming pared 10 bases from V and 0 bases from J, leaving 13 bases between. The length of the CDR3 is 14 residues. The CDR3 region is CATSTGISGNTIYF. The CDR3 DNA reads as TGTGCCACATCGACAGGCATCTCTGGAAACACCATATATTTT.

The chain combines TRBV9 with TRBJ2-3, with D perhaps matching TRBD2 (6 bases). The CDR3 is made up of 14 amino acids. The germline V and J ends were trimmed by 4 bases and 3 bases, with 12 bases remaining between them. The germline gives CDR1 SGDLS, CDR2 YYNGEE. In nucleotides, the CDR3 is TGTGCCAGCAGCCCCCGGGACTTTACAGATACGCAGTATTTT. Protein: CASSPRDFTDTQYF.

This clone is a singleton in its sample. The rearrangement uses TRBV5-1 and TRBJ2-7; D might be TRBD1 or TRBD2, each matching 5 bases. The CDR3 length is 17 residues. With 4 bases removed from V and 3 bases from J, the gap between germline ends came to 23 bases. Germline V gives CDR1 SGHRS, CDR2 YFSETQ. The CDR3 loop is CASSPRGSRRRDYEQYF. CDR3 nucleotides: TGCGCCAGCAGCCCCCGGGGCTCCAGGAGGAGAGACTACGAGCAGTACTTC.

This clone appeared a single time. This chain connects TRBV5-6 to TRBJ1-1; the D gene is possibly TRBD1 (6 bases). Germline-derived CDR1 and CDR2 are SGHDT and YYEEEE. Between the trimmed V and J ends, which lost 4 bases and 6 bases, there was a span of 22 bases. The CDR3 contains 16 residues. CDR3 region: CASSPYSGRGLPEAFF. The CDR3 DNA sequence: TGTGCCAGCAGCCCGTACTCGGGTCGGGGGCTGCCTGAAGCTTTCTTT.

This clone was seen just once. V and J are TRBV14 and TRBJ1-1; D might be TRBD1 (5 bases). CDR3 length equals 16 residues. V was cut by 0 bases and J by 0 bases, with 11 bases left in between. CDR1 and CDR2 (germline): SGHDN, FVKESK. The CDR3 DNA reads as TGTGCCAGCAGCCAAGACCCTCCAGGGTTGAACACTGAAGCTTTCTTT. This encodes CASSQDPPGLNTEAFF. The variable domain in full, completed from reference TRBV14 and TRBJ1-1, reads EAGVTQFPSHSVIEKGQTVTLRCDPISGHDNLYWYRRVMGKEIKFLLHFVKESKQDESGMPNNRFLAERTGGTYSTLKVQPAELEDSGVYFCASSQDPPGLNTEAFFGQGTRLTVV.

The chain is built from TRBV6-1 and TRBJ1-4; TRBD1 agrees at 7 bases. From germline, CDR1 is MNHNS and CDR2 SASEGT. CDR3 size: 17 residues. The J segment lost 2 bases and the V segment lost 7 bases, leaving 13 bases of the junction unmatched. CDR3 nucleotide sequence: TGTGCCAGCACTGACGGGGACAGCTCCGCGACTAATGAAAAACTGTTTTTT. Translated, it gives CASTDGDSSATNEKLFF.

The V call is TRBV21-1, the J call TRBJ2-7; the table's D call, TRBD2, was not checked against the DNA. TRBV21-1 is marked as a pseudogene. This CDR3 contains 15 residues. As DNA, the CDR3 is TGTGCCAGCAGCAAAGTAGCCCCCATTAGAGGGGAGCAGTACTTC. This gives the protein CASSKVAPIRGEQYF.

The chain carries TRBV5-4 and TRBJ2-1; the D gene could be TRBD1 or TRBD2 (5 bases each). CDR3 length: 15 amino acids. Germline lookup yields CDR1 SGHNT and CDR2 YYREEE (reference sequence). The ends were cut back, 5 bases at V and 4 bases at J, with 16 bases in the middle. CDR3 loop: CASRRGSGPYNEQFF. In DNA, the CDR3 is TGTGCCAGCAGACGGGGCAGCGGCCCTTACAATGAGCAGTTCTTC.

The V gene is TRBV9, the J gene TRBJ2-1, with 9 bases fitting TRBD2. CDR1 and CDR2 from the germline V gene are SGDLS and YYNGEE. V lost 0 bases, J lost 9 bases, and 7 bases stayed unmatched. The CDR3 is 15 residues long. CDR3 nucleotides: TGTGCCAGCAGCGTAGAGGTAGCGGGAGCCGGTGAGCAGTTCTTC. Protein product: CASSVEVAGAGEQFF.